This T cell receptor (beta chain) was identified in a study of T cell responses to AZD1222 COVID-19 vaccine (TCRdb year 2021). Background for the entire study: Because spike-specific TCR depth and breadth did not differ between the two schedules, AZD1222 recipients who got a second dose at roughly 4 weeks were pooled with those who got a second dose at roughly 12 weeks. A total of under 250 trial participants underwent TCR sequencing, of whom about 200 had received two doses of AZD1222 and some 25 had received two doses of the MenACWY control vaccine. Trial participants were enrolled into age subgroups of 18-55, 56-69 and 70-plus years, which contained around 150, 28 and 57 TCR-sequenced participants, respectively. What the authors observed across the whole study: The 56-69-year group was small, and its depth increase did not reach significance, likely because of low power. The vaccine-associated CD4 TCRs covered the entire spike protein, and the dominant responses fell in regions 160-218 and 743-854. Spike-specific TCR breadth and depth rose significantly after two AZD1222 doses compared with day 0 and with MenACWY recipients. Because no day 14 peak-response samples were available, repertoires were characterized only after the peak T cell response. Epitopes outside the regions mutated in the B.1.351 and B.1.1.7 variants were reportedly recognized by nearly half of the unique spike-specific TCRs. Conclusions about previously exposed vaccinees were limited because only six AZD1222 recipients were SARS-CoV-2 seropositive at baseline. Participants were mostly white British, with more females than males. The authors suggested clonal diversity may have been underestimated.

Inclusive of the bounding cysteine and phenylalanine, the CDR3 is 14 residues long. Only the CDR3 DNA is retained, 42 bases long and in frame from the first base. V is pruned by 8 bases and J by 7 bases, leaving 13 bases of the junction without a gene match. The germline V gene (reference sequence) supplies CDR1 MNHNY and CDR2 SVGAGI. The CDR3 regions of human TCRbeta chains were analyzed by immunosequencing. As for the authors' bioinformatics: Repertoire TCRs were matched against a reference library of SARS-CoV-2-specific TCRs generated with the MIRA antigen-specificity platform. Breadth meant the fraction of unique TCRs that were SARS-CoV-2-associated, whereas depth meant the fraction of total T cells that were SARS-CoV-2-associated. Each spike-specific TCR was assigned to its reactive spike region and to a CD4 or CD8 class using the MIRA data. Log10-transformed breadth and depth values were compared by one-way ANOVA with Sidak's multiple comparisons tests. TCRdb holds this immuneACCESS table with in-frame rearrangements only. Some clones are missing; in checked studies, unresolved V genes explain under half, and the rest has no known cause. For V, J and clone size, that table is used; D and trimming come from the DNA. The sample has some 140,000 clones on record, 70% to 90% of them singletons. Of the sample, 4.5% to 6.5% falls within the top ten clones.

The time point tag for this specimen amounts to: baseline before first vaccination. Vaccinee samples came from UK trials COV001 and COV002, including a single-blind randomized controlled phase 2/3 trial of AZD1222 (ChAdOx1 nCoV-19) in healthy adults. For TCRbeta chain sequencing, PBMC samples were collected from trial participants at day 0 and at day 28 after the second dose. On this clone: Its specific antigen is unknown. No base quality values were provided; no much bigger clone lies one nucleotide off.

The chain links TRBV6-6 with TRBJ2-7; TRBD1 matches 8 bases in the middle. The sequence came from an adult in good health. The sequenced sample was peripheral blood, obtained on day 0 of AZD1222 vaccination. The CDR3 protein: CASSPGRGPQEQYF. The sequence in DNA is TGTGCCAGCTCTCCGGGCAGGGGGCCCCAGGAGCAGTACTTC.